The 20 T cell receptor beta chains listed next were all sequenced from one sample in a study of siplizumab effects on memory and regulatory T cells (dated by TCRdb to about 2019). Library creation used the immunoSEQ multiplex PCR assay. This is the immuneACCESS table as TCRdb keeps it, with only in-frame sequences that have V and J called. A part of the clones is gone; compared with another copy, unresolved V genes explain less than half, and the rest is unexplained. The sample contains 70,000 to 95,000 clones, around 89% of them found a single time. The ten most abundant clones make up around 16% of the sample. The specimen was CD4+ T cells sorted from blood. These receptors came from a human donor in good health.

This sequence joins TRBV11-3 and TRBJ2-3; D is uncertain. Deletions cut 2 bases from V and 4 bases from J, with 4 bases between. CDR1 is SGHNT and CDR2 is YENEEA in the germline V gene. The CDR3 has 12 amino acids. CDR3 loop: CASSLNADTQYF. CDR3 sequence (DNA): TGTGCCAGCAGCTTAAATGCAGATACGCAGTATTTT. Full variable domain (remainder filled in from reference TRBV11-3 and TRBJ2-3): EAGVVQSPRYKIIEKKQPVAFWCNPISGHNTLYWYLQNLGQGPELLIRYENEEAVDDSQLPKDRFSAERLKGVDSTLKIQPAELGDSAVYLCASSLNADTQYFGPGTRLTVL.

The genes are TRBV5-1 and TRBJ1-2; TRBD1 aligns across 7 bases. The CDR3 runs 14 residues. Germline lookup yields CDR1 SGHRS and CDR2 YFSETQ. Trimming at V came to 0 bases and at J to 5 bases, leaving 4 bases not matched to a gene. CDR3 protein: CASSLDRGPYGYTF. CDR3 DNA sequence: TGCGCCAGCAGCTTGGACAGGGGCCCTTATGGCTACACCTTC.

CDR3 sequence (DNA): TGTGCCAGCAGCTTACTATACAATGAGCAGTTCTTC. Protein sequence: CASSLLYNEQFF. The chain carries TRBV7-2 and TRBJ2-1, with D unclear. This CDR3 has 12 residues. From germline, CDR1 is SGHTA and CDR2 FQGNSA. The V gene lost 2 bases and the J gene lost 4 bases, with 3 bases spanning the gap.

The chain couples TRBV7-9 to TRBJ2-3, with unresolved D. Germline V gene lookup returns CDR1 SEHNR and CDR2 FQNEAQ (reference sequence). The CDR3 runs 11 residues. The V end was cut by 5 bases, the J end by 6 bases, with 6 bases between. The CDR3, as DNA: TGTGCCAGCAGCATGGGGGATACGCAGTATTTT. Translation gives CASSMGDTQYF.

This sequence joins TRBV10-3 and TRBJ2-5, with 10 bases lining up with TRBD2. The CDR3 runs 18 residues. Unmatched junction bases numbered 9, after V lost 0 bases and J lost 2 bases. Germline V gives CDR1 ENHRY, CDR2 SYGVKD. The CDR3 DNA reads as TGTGCCATCAGTGAGTCTGGCCTAGCGGGAGTGGGGCAAGAGACCCAGTACTTC. It codes for CAISESGLAGVGQETQYF.

The chain joins TRBV19 to TRBJ2-7; 8 bases map to TRBD1. Germline CDR1 LNHDA, CDR2 SQIVND (reference sequence). The CDR3 sequence is 14 residues long. Losses at the gene ends were 5 bases for V and 5 bases for J; bases not matched to a gene: 8. The CDR3 here is CASSSPAGGHEQYF. Written as DNA, the CDR3 is TGTGCCAGTAGTTCCCCGGCAGGGGGCCACGAGCAGTACTTC.

The gene calls are TRBV30 and TRBJ1-3, with D perhaps TRBD1 (6 bases). Germline lookup yields CDR1 GTSNPN and CDR2 SVGIG (reference sequence). The CDR3 runs 13 residues. V lost 4 bases and J lost 3, with 10 bases in between. In nucleotides, the CDR3 is TGTGCCTGGATTCTGACAGGTGGAAACACCATATATTTT. The encoded protein is CAWILTGGNTIYF.

This clone was seen only once. This chain links TRBV13 with TRBJ2-7, with 7 nucleotides matching TRBD2. Germline-derived CDR1 and CDR2 are PRHDT and FYEKMQ (reference sequence). The CDR3 totals 17 residues. The V gene end was trimmed by 5 bases and the J gene end by 5 bases; junction bases not matched to a gene: 18. Here the CDR3 reads CASSPYQRGRENHEQYF. CDR3 nucleotides: TGTGCCAGCAGCCCGTACCAAAGAGGGCGGGAGAACCACGAGCAGTACTTC. Using reference TRBV13 and TRBJ2-7 for the parts outside the CDR3, the full variable domain is AAGVIQSPRHLIKEKRETATLKCYPIPRHDTVYWYQQGPGQDPQFLISFYEKMQSDKGSIPDRFSAQQFSDYHSELNMSSLELGDSALYFCASSPYQRGRENHEQYFGPGTRLTVT.

V usage is TRBV6-1 and J usage is TRBJ1-1; D is unresolved. Germline CDR1 and CDR2: MNHNS and SASEGT. Trimming took 2 bases from V and 1 from J, leaving 2 bases between them. This CDR3 spans 12 amino acids. The chain's CDR3 is CASSEWNTEAFF. CDR3 DNA: TGTGCCAGCAGTGAATGGAACACTGAAGCTTTCTTT.

The sample holds one count of this clone. The J gene is TRBJ2-1, the V gene TRBV7-2; TRBD2 is a possible D gene (6 bases). CDR1 is SGHTA and CDR2 is FQGNSA in the germline V gene. Trimming removed 2 bases at V and 7 bases at J, with 18 bases between. This CDR3 is 16 amino acids long. CDR3 loop: CASSLNQAGLNNEQFF. Written as DNA, the CDR3 is TGTGCCAGCAGCTTAAACCAGGCGGGATTAAATAATGAGCAGTTCTTC.

The chain uses TRBV5-5 and TRBJ1-2; tentative D call: TRBD1 (5 bases). The CDR3 sequence is 15 residues long. V was pared by 0 bases and J by 0 bases, with 9 bases between. From germline, CDR1 is SGHKS and CDR2 YYEKEE (reference sequence). The CDR3 coding sequence is TGTGCCAGCAGCTTGGGGGGCTCCACTAACTATGGCTACACCTTC. It is translated as CASSLGGSTNYGYTF.

The gene calls are TRBV10-3 and TRBJ1-2; TRBD1 is a possible D gene (6 bases). Germline lookup yields CDR1 ENHRY and CDR2 SYGVKD. V lost 11 bases and J 8 bases, leaving 18 bases between the germline ends. This CDR3 spans 12 amino acids. The CDR3: CAHRDLGGGYTF. The CDR3 DNA reads TGTGCCCACCGGGACTTGGGGGGCGGCTACACCTTC.

The J gene is TRBJ1-6, the V gene TRBV5-1; the match to TRBD1 covers 7 bases. CDR3 length equals 16 residues. Germline V CDR1 and CDR2: SGHRS, YFSETQ. Trimming took 4 bases from V and 6 from J; bases not matched to a gene: 10. CDR3 in DNA: TGCGCCAGCAGCCTTTTCCCGGGACAGAGTAATTCACCCCTCCACTTT. This sequence encodes CASSLFPGQSNSPLHF.

The chain couples TRBV5-1 to TRBJ1-2, with 9 bases that match TRBD1. V lost 3 bases, J lost 4 bases, and 4 bases stayed unmatched. CDR1 is SGHRS, CDR2 YFSETQ, per germline. The CDR3 runs 14 residues. CDR3: CASSSTGGTYGYTF. In nucleotides, the CDR3 is TGCGCCAGCAGCTCGACAGGGGGGACCTATGGCTACACCTTC. Drawing the rest from reference TRBV5-1 and TRBJ1-2, the complete variable domain is KAGVTQTPRYLIKTRGQQVTLSCSPISGHRSVSWYQQTPGQGLQFLFEYFSETQRNKGNFPGRFSGRQFSNSRSEMNVSTLELGDSALYLCASSSTGGTYGYTFGSGTRLTVV.

V gene TRBV7-2 combines with J gene TRBJ2-3, with 12 bases identical to TRBD2. Germline V gene lookup returns CDR1 SGHTA and CDR2 FQGNSA. CDR3 length equals 16 residues. Unmatched junction bases numbered 8, after V lost 4 bases and J lost 6 bases. This CDR3 reads CASSSTSGRRSDTQYF. The CDR3 coding sequence is TGTGCCAGCAGCTCCACTAGCGGGAGGCGGTCGGATACGCAGTATTTT.

The gene calls are TRBV20-1 and TRBJ2-3; D might be TRBD1 (5 bases). This CDR3 has 11 residues. V shed 7 bases and J shed 2 bases, with 7 bases lying between them. Germline assignment: CDR1 DFQATT and CDR2 SNEGSKA (reference sequence). CDR3 coding DNA: TGCAGTGGACAGTCCACAGATACGCAGTATTTT. It translates to CSGQSTDTQYF.

Turning to this clone: Different DNA sequences within this sample yield the same CDR3. The CDR3 DNA follows: TGTGCCAGCAGCTTAACCGGGAACACTGAAGCTTTCTTT. Translation: CASSLTGNTEAFF. This chain uses TRBV7-3 with TRBJ1-1; D not certain. Germline CDR1 is SGHTA and CDR2 is FQGTGA. Trimming pared 0 bases from V and 1 base from J, leaving 3 bases between. This CDR3 is built from 13 residues.

J is TRBJ2-1 and V is TRBV18; D is perhaps TRBD1 or TRBD2 (6 bases each). Germline V CDR1 and CDR2: KGHSH, LQKENI. The CDR3 has 14 amino acids. V was shortened by 3 bases and J by 6 bases, with 12 bases between the two germline ends. The CDR3 DNA reads as TGTGCCAGCTCACCCAGAACGGGGGCCAATGAGCAGTTCTTC. Protein sequence: CASSPRTGANEQFF.

The chain has TRBV2 and TRBJ1-5; possible D gene TRBD1, 6 bases. V lost 4 bases to trimming and J lost 6 bases, with 16 bases between them. The CDR3 totals 15 residues. Germline assignment: CDR1 SNHLY and CDR2 FYNNEI. The CDR3 nucleotides are TGTGCCAGCAGTGGACAGGCCCTAGGGGGTCAGCCCCAGCATTTT. Amino acid sequence: CASSGQALGGQPQHF.

The V call is TRBV6-1, the J call TRBJ1-2; D gene ambiguous. Germline CDR1 reads MNHNS; CDR2 reads SASEGT. V gave up 2 bases and J gave up 5 bases, with 9 bases separating them. This CDR3 region has 13 residues. As DNA, the CDR3 is TGTGCCAGCAGTGAACAGATTCTTTATGGCTACACCTTC. Translated, it gives CASSEQILYGYTF.